The 20 T cell receptor beta chains below all came from one sample that was sequenced in a study of blood T cell repertoires in COVID-19. Data came from immunoSEQ multiplex PCR; TCRdb stores just in-frame clones and leaves some out. The data hold 170,000 or so clones, with roughly 83% observed a single time. The sample taken for sequencing was peripheral blood. Receptors were obtained from a man between 18 and 29 years old with active or convalescent COVID-19.

V is TRBV5-6 and J is TRBJ2-7; TRBD1 aligns across 9 bases. The germline V gene encodes CDR1 SGHDT and CDR2 YYEEEE. V lost 5 bases to trimming and J lost 2 bases; unmatched junction nucleotides: 5. The CDR3 has 14 amino acids. The DNA of the CDR3 is TGTGCCAGCAGTTCGGGACAGGGTGCCTACGAGCAGTACTTC. Translation: CASSSGQGAYEQYF.

The chain couples TRBV19 to TRBJ2-7; 10 nucleotides align to TRBD1. Looked up from germline, CDR1 is LNHDA and CDR2 is SQIVND (reference sequence). J gave up 3 bases and V 6 bases, and 5 bases lay outside the gene matches. The CDR3 covers 14 residues. CDR3 bases: TGTGCCAGTAGCCCCGGGACAGGGGACTACGAGCAGTACTTC. This translates into CASSPGTGDYEQYF.

The V and J genes are TRBV2 and TRBJ1-2; D unclear. The CDR3 has 14 amino acids. V was trimmed by 8 bases and J by 5 bases, leaving 18 bases between them. CDR1 and CDR2 (germline): SNHLY, FYNNEI. Here the CDR3 DNA reads TGTGCCAGCTCCTCCGGCGGTCAAATTTATGGCTACACCTTC. Protein product: CASSSGGQIYGYTF.

V is TRBV6-5 and J is TRBJ1-5; 9 bases match TRBD1. Germline V gene data show CDR1 as MNHEY and CDR2 as SVGAGI. Trimming at V came to 5 bases and at J to 7 bases, leaving 3 bases not matched to a gene. CDR3 length: 13 amino acids. CDR3 in amino acids: CASSRQGVQPQHF. Here the CDR3 DNA reads TGTGCCAGCAGTCGACAGGGGGTCCAGCCCCAGCATTTT.

This chain uses TRBV7-2 with TRBJ2-1; 10 nucleotides line up with TRBD1. This CDR3 comprises 16 residues. V lost 4 bases, J lost 8 bases, and 11 bases stayed unmatched. Germline V gene sequence: CDR1 SGHTA, CDR2 FQGNSA. The CDR3 here is CASSSSSGQGSHEQFF. CDR3 DNA sequence: TGTGCCAGCAGCTCGTCCTCGGGACAGGGGAGCCATGAGCAGTTCTTC.

The chain carries TRBV7-8 and TRBJ2-7; D gene ambiguous. From germline, CDR1 is SGHVS and CDR2 FQNEAQ. V lost 5 bases, J lost 3 bases, and 5 bases lay in between. This CDR3 contains 11 residues. The CDR3 region is CASSPHYEQYF. CDR3 DNA sequence: TGTGCCAGCAGCCCCCACTACGAGCAGTACTTC.

The CDR3 sequence is CASSREGLYTGELFF. The CDR3 DNA reads TGTGCCAGCAGTCGCGAAGGACTGTACACCGGGGAGCTGTTTTTT. V and J are TRBV6-5 and TRBJ2-2; D is perhaps TRBD2 (5 bases). Germline V gives CDR1 MNHEY, CDR2 SVGAGI. The V gene lost 5 bases and the J gene lost 3 bases, with 13 bases spanning the gap. CDR3 length equals 15 residues.

In nucleotides, the CDR3 is TGTGCCAGCTCACCAGATCTGGGACAGGTGAATGAGCAGTTCTTC. Its translation is CASSPDLGQVNEQFF. The chain has TRBV18 and TRBJ2-1; TRBD1 matches at 8 bases. The CDR3 has 15 amino acids. The germline V gene has CDR1 KGHSH and CDR2 LQKENI. V dropped 2 bases and J dropped 7; count of bases not matched to a gene: 7.

The chain is built from TRBV19 and TRBJ1-2; D remains unclear. The V and J ends lost 7 bases and 2 bases respectively, with 11 bases between them. Germline CDR1 LNHDA, CDR2 SQIVND (reference sequence). There are 13 residues in the CDR3. The CDR3 DNA reads TGTGCCAGTAAGTTCGCGGGGAACTATGGCTACACCTTC. It codes for CASKFAGNYGYTF.

This chain uses TRBV28 with TRBJ2-3; 9 nucleotides align to TRBD1. CDR1 and CDR2 (germline): MDHEN, SYDVKM. V shed 8 bases, J shed 2 bases, and the junction held 5 bases outside the gene matches. The CDR3 loop spans 14 amino acids. The CDR3 loop reads CASRTGDNTDTQYF. CDR3 in DNA: TGTGCCAGCCGGACAGGGGATAACACAGATACGCAGTATTTT.

A note on this clone: Other nucleotide sequences in the sample specify the same CDR3. The chain uses TRBV5-1 and TRBJ1-4; 9 positions match TRBD1. Germline V CDR1 and CDR2: SGHRS, YFSETQ. This CDR3 is 14 amino acids long. The V and J ends lost 4 bases and 8 bases, in that order; junction bases with no gene match: 6. In DNA, the CDR3 is TGCGCCAGCAGCCCTGGACAGGGGAGGGAAAAACTGTTTTTT. Protein sequence: CASSPGQGREKLFF.

In nucleotides, the CDR3 is TGTGCCAGCAGCCAAATGACAGGGGCTAACAATGAGCAGTTCTTC. Protein product: CASSQMTGANNEQFF. The chain joins TRBV7-6 to TRBJ2-1; the match to TRBD1 covers 8 bases. CDR1 is SGHVS, CDR2 FNYEAQ, per germline. The CDR3 consists of 15 residues. V lost 5 bases and J lost 5; bases outside the gene matches: 8.

V usage is TRBV20-1 and J usage is TRBJ2-1; 10 bases are a match to TRBD2. The CDR3 spans 15 residues. CDR1 DFQATT and CDR2 SNEGSKA come from the germline V gene (reference sequence). V shed 3 bases, J shed 2 bases, and the junction held 4 bases outside the gene matches. The CDR3 loop is CSASSSGSTYNEQFF. DNA of the CDR3: TGCAGTGCTAGTTCTAGCGGGAGCACCTACAATGAGCAGTTCTTC.

This chain connects TRBV7-3 to TRBJ2-1; D is perhaps TRBD1 (5 bases). From germline, CDR1 is SGHTA and CDR2 FQGTGA. This CDR3 has 13 amino acids. V shed 1 base and J shed 10 bases, with 11 bases lying between them. Here the CDR3 reads CASSLNPRTEQFF. The CDR3 bases are TGTGCCAGCAGCTTAAACCCTAGGACAGAGCAGTTCTTC.

The chain combines TRBV7-2 with TRBJ2-3; D is uncertain. The CDR3 is 12 residues long. Deletions cut 3 bases from V and 6 bases from J, with 7 bases between. CDR1 and CDR2 from the germline V gene are SGHTA and FQGNSA. CDR3 sequence (DNA): TGTGCCAGCAGCTTGGGCGAGGATACGCAGTATTTT. Protein product: CASSLGEDTQYF. The full variable domain, in which reference TRBV7-2 and TRBJ2-3 provide the parts outside the CDR3, is GAGVSQSPSNKVTEKGKDVELRCDPISGHTALYWYRQSLGQGLEFLIYFQGNSAPDKSGLPSDRFSAERTGGSVSTLTIQRTQQEDSAVYLCASSLGEDTQYFGPGTRLTVL.

This clone is a singleton in its sample. This chain joins TRBV19 and TRBJ1-6; unclear D gene. CDR3 length: 15 amino acids. The V gene's germline CDR1 is LNHDA and CDR2 SQIVND (reference sequence). V dropped 7 bases and J dropped 13 bases, with 23 bases sitting between them. This CDR3 reads CASTQSVSNRWPLHF. CDR3 in DNA: TGTGCCAGTACCCAATCGGTATCCAACCGTTGGCCCCTCCACTTT.

The rearrangement links TRBV27 to TRBJ2-7, with 11 positions matching TRBD2. Trimming cost V 3 bases and J 5 bases; bases outside gene matches: 27. The germline CDR1 and CDR2 sequences are MNHEY and SMNVEV (reference sequence). This CDR3 has 22 amino acids. The CDR3 region is CASSLPKEIISPITSGRDEQYF. The CDR3 nucleotides are TGTGCCAGCAGTTTGCCCAAGGAAATCATTTCCCCCATCACTAGCGGGAGAGACGAGCAGTACTTC.

The chain recombines TRBV18 with TRBJ2-4; 13 bases are shared with TRBD2. The CDR3 has 17 residues. J gave up 1 base and V 3 bases, and 3 bases lay outside the gene matches. Germline CDR1 KGHSH, CDR2 LQKENI. CDR3 sequence reads: CASSPPGLAGAKNIQYF. CDR3 nucleotide sequence: TGTGCCAGCTCACCTCCGGGACTAGCGGGGGCCAAAAACATTCAGTACTTC.

The chain recombines TRBV7-8 with TRBJ1-6; TRBD1 might be the D (6 bases). Between the trimmed V and J ends, which lost 5 bases and 11 bases, there was a span of 10 bases. Germline assignment: CDR1 SGHVS and CDR2 FQNEAQ. The CDR3 covers 12 residues. The CDR3 loop reads CASSTQGTPLHF. CDR3 in DNA: TGTGCCAGCAGCACACAGGGAACACCCCTCCACTTT.

This chain connects TRBV6-5 to TRBJ1-2; a possible D gene is TRBD1 (5 bases). Germline V gene data show CDR1 as MNHEY and CDR2 as SVGAGI. The CDR3 consists of 14 residues. The V end lost 5 bases, the J end lost 0 bases, and 10 bases lay between the germline ends. The CDR3 DNA sequence: TGTGCCAGCAGTAACAGACAGACTAACTATGGCTACACCTTC. This encodes CASSNRQTNYGYTF.